The following is a T cell receptor beta chain sequence with its context. Trimming cost V 4 bases and J 7 bases, with 14 bases left between them. CDR1 is SGHTA, CDR2 FQGTGA, per germline. This CDR3 comprises 14 residues. Per the original methods: Estimates of nucleated cell counts were drawn from the amplification of reference gene primers. Repertoires were generated with immunoSEQ multiplex PCR, while TCRdb's copy carries only in-frame clones and drops some. Clonal size and the V and J genes are those of that table, whereas D and trimming came from the DNA. Among some 350,000 clones, around 90% were seen once, and the ten largest hold 6% to 7.5%. This sample was taken from a study of blood T cell repertoires in COVID-19. Study summary: The United States, Italy and Spain provided the acute and convalescent COVID-19 samples. PBMCs, B-cell-depleted T cells, or T cells provided the cDNA or gDNA that made up the material.

The TCR comes from a man in his late teens or twenties with active or convalescent COVID-19. The chain recombines TRBV7-3 with TRBJ2-1; TRBD1 is a possible D gene (5 bases). The specimen was peripheral blood. The CDR3 sequence is CASSSSTVKNEQFF. In DNA form, the CDR3 reads TGTGCCAGCAGCTCCTCGACAGTAAAGAATGAGCAGTTCTTC.